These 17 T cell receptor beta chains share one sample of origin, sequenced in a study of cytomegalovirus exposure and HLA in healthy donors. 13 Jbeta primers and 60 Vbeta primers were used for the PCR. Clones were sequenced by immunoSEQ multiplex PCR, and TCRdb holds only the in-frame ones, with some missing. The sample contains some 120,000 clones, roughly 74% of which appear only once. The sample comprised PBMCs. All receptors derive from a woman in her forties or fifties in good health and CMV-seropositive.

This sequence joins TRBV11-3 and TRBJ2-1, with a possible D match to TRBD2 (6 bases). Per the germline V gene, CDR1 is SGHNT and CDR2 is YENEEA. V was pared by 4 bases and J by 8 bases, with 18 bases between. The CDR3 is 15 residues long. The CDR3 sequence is CASSSLVGAGYEQFF. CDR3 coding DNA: TGTGCCAGCAGCTCCCTCGTAGGTGCGGGGTATGAGCAGTTCTTC.

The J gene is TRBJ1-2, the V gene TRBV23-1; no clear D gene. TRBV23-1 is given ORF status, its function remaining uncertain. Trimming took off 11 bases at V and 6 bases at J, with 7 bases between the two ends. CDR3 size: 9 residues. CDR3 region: CAGGNGYTF. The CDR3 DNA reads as TGCGCCGGCGGTAATGGCTACACCTTC.

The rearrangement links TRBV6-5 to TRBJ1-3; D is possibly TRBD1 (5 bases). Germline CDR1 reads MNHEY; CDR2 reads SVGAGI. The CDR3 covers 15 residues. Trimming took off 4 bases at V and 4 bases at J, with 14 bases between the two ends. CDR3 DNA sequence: TGTGCCAGCAGTTTGGGGGGGAGGCGAGGAAACACCATATATTTT. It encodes CASSLGGRRGNTIYF.

This CDR3 reads CASGGSADTQYF. As DNA, the CDR3 is TGTGCCAGCGGAGGCAGCGCAGATACGCAGTATTTT. The V gene is TRBV7-2, the J gene TRBJ2-3; maybe TRBD2 (5 bases). The CDR3 contains 12 residues. V was cut by 8 bases and J by 4 bases, with 10 bases left in between. Germline lookup yields CDR1 SGHTA and CDR2 FQGNSA. Based on the CDR3 plus reference TRBV7-2 and TRBJ2-3, the full variable domain is GAGVSQSPSNKVTEKGKDVELRCDPISGHTALYWYRQSLGQGLEFLIYFQGNSAPDKSGLPSDRFSAERTGGSVSTLTIQRTQQEDSAVYLCASGGSADTQYFGPGTRLTVL.

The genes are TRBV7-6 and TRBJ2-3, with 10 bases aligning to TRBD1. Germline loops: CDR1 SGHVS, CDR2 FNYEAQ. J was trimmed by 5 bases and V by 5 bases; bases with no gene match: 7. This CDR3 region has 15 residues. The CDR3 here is CASSPRTGGEDTQYF. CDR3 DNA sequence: TGTGCCAGCAGCCCGCGGACAGGGGGGGAAGATACGCAGTATTTT.

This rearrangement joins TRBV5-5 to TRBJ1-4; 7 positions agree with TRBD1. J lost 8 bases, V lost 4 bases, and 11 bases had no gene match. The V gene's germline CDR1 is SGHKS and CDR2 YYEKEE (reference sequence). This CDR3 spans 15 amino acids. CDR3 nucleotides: TGTGCCAGCAGCCTCCTACCGGGACAGCAAGAAAAACTGTTTTTT. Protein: CASSLLPGQQEKLFF.

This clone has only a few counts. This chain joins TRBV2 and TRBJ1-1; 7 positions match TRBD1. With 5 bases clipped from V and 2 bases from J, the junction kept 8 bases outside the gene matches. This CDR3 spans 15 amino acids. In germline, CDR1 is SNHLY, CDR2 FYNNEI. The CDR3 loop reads CASSLLTGRNTEAFF. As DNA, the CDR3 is TGTGCCAGCAGTTTACTGACAGGGAGAAACACTGAAGCTTTCTTT.

The DNA for the CDR3 is TGTGCCAGCAGGGGACAGCAAGAGACCCAGTACTTC. Its translation is CASRGQQETQYF. The chain joins TRBV2 to TRBJ2-5; the match to TRBD1 covers 7 bases. Germline CDR1 reads SNHLY; CDR2 reads FYNNEI. The CDR3 covers 12 residues. J gave up 2 bases and V 6 bases, and 0 bases lay outside the gene matches. Full variable domain (remainder filled in from reference TRBV2 and TRBJ2-5): EPEVTQTPSHQVTQMGQEVILRCVPISNHLYFYWYRQILGQKVEFLVSFYNNEISEKSEIFDDQFSVERPDGSNFTLKIRSTKLEDSAMYFCASRGQQETQYFGPGTRLLVL.

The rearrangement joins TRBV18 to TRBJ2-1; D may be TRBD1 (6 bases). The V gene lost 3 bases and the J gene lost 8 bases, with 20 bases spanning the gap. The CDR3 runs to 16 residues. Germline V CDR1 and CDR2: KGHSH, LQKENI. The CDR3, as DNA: TGTGCCAGCTCACCGGTATCCAGGGGTCTTCCGGATGAGCAGTTCTTC. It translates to CASSPVSRGLPDEQFF.

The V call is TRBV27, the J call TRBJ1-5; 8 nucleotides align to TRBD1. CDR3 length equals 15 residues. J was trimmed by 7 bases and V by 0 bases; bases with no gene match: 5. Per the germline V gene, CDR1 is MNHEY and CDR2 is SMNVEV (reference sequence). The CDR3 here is CASSLSAGGAQPQHF. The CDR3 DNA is TGTGCCAGCAGTTTATCGGCAGGGGGCGCGCAGCCCCAGCATTTT.

The DNA for the CDR3 is TGTGCCAGCAAAGGCTGGGCAGGGTACAATGAGCAGTTCTTC. The encoded protein is CASKGWAGYNEQFF. The chain has TRBV5-8 and TRBJ2-1; tentative D call: TRBD1 (5 bases). Germline V lookup: CDR1 SGHTS, CDR2 YDEGEE. The CDR3 spans 14 residues. V was shortened by 6 bases and J by 4 bases, with 14 bases between the two germline ends.

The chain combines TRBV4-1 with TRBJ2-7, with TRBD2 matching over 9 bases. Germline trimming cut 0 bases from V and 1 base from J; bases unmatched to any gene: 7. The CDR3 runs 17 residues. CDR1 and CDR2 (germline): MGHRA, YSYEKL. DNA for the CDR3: TGCGCCAGCAGCCAAGATACAGCGGGGGGTTCTTCCTACGAGCAGTACTTC. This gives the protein CASSQDTAGGSSYEQYF.

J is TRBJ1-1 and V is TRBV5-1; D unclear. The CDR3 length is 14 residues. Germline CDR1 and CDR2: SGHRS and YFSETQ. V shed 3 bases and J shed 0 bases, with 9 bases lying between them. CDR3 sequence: CASSSQRVNTEAFF. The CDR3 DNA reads TGCGCCAGCAGCTCTCAACGGGTGAACACTGAAGCTTTCTTT.

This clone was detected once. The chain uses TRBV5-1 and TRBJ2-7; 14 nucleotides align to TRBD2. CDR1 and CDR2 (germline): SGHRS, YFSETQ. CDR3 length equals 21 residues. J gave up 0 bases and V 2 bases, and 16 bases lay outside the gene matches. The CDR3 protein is CASSFVGTRAGLAGASYEQYF. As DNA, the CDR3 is TGCGCCAGCAGCTTCGTGGGGACACGGGCGGGACTAGCGGGGGCCTCCTACGAGCAGTACTTC.

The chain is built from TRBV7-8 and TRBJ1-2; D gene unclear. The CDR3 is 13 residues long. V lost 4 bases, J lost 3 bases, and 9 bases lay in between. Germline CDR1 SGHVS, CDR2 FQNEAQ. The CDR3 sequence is CASSWGVDYGYTF. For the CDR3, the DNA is TGTGCCAGCAGCTGGGGAGTAGACTATGGCTACACCTTC.

CDR3 coding DNA: TGTGCCAGCAGCCCGATAAGAGGCGGGGAAAAACTGTTTTTT. Translation: CASSPIRGGEKLFF. V usage is TRBV14 and J usage is TRBJ1-4; D unclear. V lost 4 bases to trimming and J lost 8 bases, with 14 bases between them. CDR3 length equals 14 residues. Looked up from germline, CDR1 is SGHDN and CDR2 is FVKESK.

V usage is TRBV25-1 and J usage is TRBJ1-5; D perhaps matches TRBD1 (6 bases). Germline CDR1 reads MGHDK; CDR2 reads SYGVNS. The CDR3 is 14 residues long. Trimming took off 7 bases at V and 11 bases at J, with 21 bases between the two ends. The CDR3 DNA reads TGTGCCAGCAAGCGGCTCTGTGGGGGCTGGGCCCAGCATTTT. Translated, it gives CASKRLCGGWAQHF.